These 6 T cell receptor beta chains were sequenced from one sample in a study of early T cells in non-severe SARS-CoV-2 infection. Via MiXCR, TCRdb re-called the 5' RACE reads, giving one row per CDR3 protein. The sample contains approximately 97,000 distinct CDR3 sequences, 11% of which appear only once. Sample: whole blood, taken at baseline. The receptors come from an adult who was a healthcare worker with PCR-confirmed SARS-CoV-2 infection or an uninfected control (not recorded which).

V gene TRBV2 combines with J gene TRBJ2-1, with a weak D call TRBD2 (6 bases). V was cut by 6 bases and J by 15 bases, with 12 bases left in between. This CDR3 contains 10 residues. Germline values: CDR1 SNHLY, CDR2 FYNNEI. The CDR3 sequence: CASRRESPFF. The CDR3 DNA sequence: TGTGCCAGCAGGCGGGAAAGCCCGTTCTTC.

This clonotype was seen ten or more times. This chain uses TRBV11-1 with TRBJ1-5; the match to TRBD1 covers 12 bases. The CDR3 spans 15 residues. V lost 5 bases and J lost 6; bases outside the gene matches: 5. The germline V gene has CDR1 SGHAT and CDR2 FQDESV (reference sequence). CDR3 protein: CASSRGTGGGQPQHF. CDR3 bases: TGTGCCAGCAGCAGAGGGACAGGGGGCGGTCAGCCCCAGCATTTT.

This clonotype was detected a few times. J is TRBJ1-1 and V is TRBV19; the D gene is possibly TRBD1 (5 bases). From germline, CDR1 is LNHDA and CDR2 SQIVND (reference sequence). V lost 7 bases and J 4 bases, leaving 13 bases between the germline ends. The CDR3 has 13 amino acids. CDR3 nucleotides: TGTGCCAGTAAGAGTGGGGCGGGCACTGAAGCTTTCTTT. Translated: CASKSGAGTEAFF.

The chain uses TRBV4-1 and TRBJ2-7, with D possibly matching TRBD2 (5 bases). The CDR3 totals 13 residues. V was clipped by 3 bases and J by 5 bases, with 11 bases between them. The germline CDR1 and CDR2 sequences are MGHRA and YSYEKL. The CDR3 reads CASSQYGVDEQYF. In DNA, the CDR3 is TGCGCCAGCAGCCAGTACGGGGTTGACGAGCAGTACTTC.

This clonotype occurred a few times. This sequence joins TRBV7-2 and TRBJ2-7; a weak D match, TRBD2 (5 bases). CDR3 size: 15 residues. V was pared by 6 bases and J by 1 base, with 16 bases between. Per the germline V gene, CDR1 is SGHTA and CDR2 is FQGNSA. The CDR3 coding sequence is TGTGCCAGCAGGGGAGTGGCGGCGTTATCCTACGAGCAGTACTTC. It specifies CASRGVAALSYEQYF. Supplemented by reference TRBV7-2 and TRBJ2-7, the full variable domain reads GAGVSQSPSNKVTEKGKDVELRCDPISGHTALYWYRQSLGQGLEFLIYFQGNSAPDKSGLPSDRFSAERTGGSVSTLTIQRTQQEDSAVYLCASRGVAALSYEQYFGPGTRLTVT.

This clonotype has at least ten counts. This chain joins TRBV7-3 and TRBJ2-3, with 11 bases matching TRBD2. J was trimmed by 5 bases and V by 5 bases; bases with no gene match: 9. Germline-derived CDR1 and CDR2 are SGHTA and FQGTGA. This CDR3 has 16 amino acids. CDR3 DNA: TGTGCCAGCAGCCCCATTAGCGGGGGGGCAAGAGATACGCAGTATTTT. It translates to CASSPISGGARDTQYF. Supplemented by reference TRBV7-3 and TRBJ2-3, the full variable domain reads GAGVSQTPSNKVTEKGKYVELRCDPISGHTALYWYRQSLGQGPEFLIYFQGTGAADDSGLPNDRFFAVRPEGSVSTLKIQRTERGDSAVYLCASSPISGGARDTQYFGPGTRLTVL.